This TCR beta chain is from a study of T cells after yellow fever vaccination. Study-wide results and caveats: The secondary response was weaker, and its peak arrived faster, on day 5 versus 15.

V trimming: 3 bases; J trimming: 8 bases; junction bases outside the gene matches: 5. CDR1 is MNHEY, CDR2 SMNVEV, per germline (reference sequence). The CDR3 runs 13 residues. Via MiXCR, TCRdb re-called the 5' RACE reads, giving one row per CDR3 protein. The repertoire includes some 240,000 distinct CDR3 sequences, over 4.5% of them detected once, and under 3.5% sits in the top ten. A remark on this clonotype: Its antigen is undetermined.

The chain is built from TRBV27 and TRBJ1-2; the match to TRBD1 covers 8 bases. The receptor comes from a man aged 18 to 30 who received the YFV17D yellow fever vaccine. Sequencing used CD4+ T cells sorted from PBMCs, obtained on the day of the yellow fever booster vaccination. CDR3 residues: CASSLGSGGGYTF. The CDR3, as DNA: TGTGCCAGCAGTTTGGGGTCAGGGGGCGGCTACACCTTC.